Listed here are 29 T cell receptor beta chains from one sample, sequenced in a study of response to subunit inactivated influenza vaccine (dated by TCRdb to about 2018). Library construction relied on RT-PCR. Sequenced using an Illumina HiSeq 2500. The raw public reads went through TCRdb reprocessing: fastp at Q25, MiXCR clone calling, in-frame beta chains kept. Identical CDR3 protein sequences are pooled into one entry, listed with their most common genes and DNA. The sample yields around 170,000 distinct CDR3 sequences; 9.5% to 12% were counted once. In total, the top ten clones hold about 40% of the sample. Here the sequenced sample was CD8+ T cells sorted from PBMCs, taken around 25 months after vaccination. The receptors come from a man aged 50-75 years who received an inactivated influenza vaccine. Donor details come from another sample of the same person, matched by shared clones.

This clonotype has at least ten counts. The chain recombines TRBV12-3 or TRBV12-4 with TRBJ1-2; tentatively, D is TRBD1 (6 bases). The CDR3 is made up of 14 amino acids. V was cut by 6 bases and J by 3 bases, with 14 bases left in between. The CDR3 is CASRGTGFYYGYTF. The CDR3 DNA follows: TGTGCCAGCAGGGGTACAGGGTTCTACTATGGCTACACCTTC.

This clonotype appeared once. This chain uses TRBV25-1 with TRBJ2-1, with a weak D call TRBD2 (5 bases). V was cut by 1 base and J by 5 bases, with 12 bases left in between. The CDR3 is 15 amino acids. Per germline, CDR1 MGHDK and CDR2 SYGVNS. As DNA, the CDR3 is TGTGCCAGCAGTGAATTCGAGCGGAGAAACAATGAGCAGTTCTTC. Its translation is CASSEFERRNNEQFF.

This clonotype was recorded a few times. The chain uses TRBV11-2 and TRBJ2-7, with D hard to call. The CDR3 is made up of 18 amino acids. With 1 base removed from V and 0 bases from J, the gap between germline ends came to 19 bases. The germline V gene encodes CDR1 SGHAT and CDR2 FQNNGV. The CDR3 region is CASSLGKPRQVFSYEQYF. The CDR3 coding sequence is TGTGCCAGCAGCTTAGGAAAACCGCGCCAGGTCTTCTCCTACGAGCAGTACTTC.

This clonotype came up many times. The chain uses TRBV5-1 and TRBJ1-1; D may be TRBD1 (5 bases). The CDR3 has 16 residues. In germline, CDR1 is SGHRS, CDR2 YFSETQ. Trimming stripped 2 bases from V and 0 bases from J, with 14 bases between. CDR3 residues: CASSFSGRSMNTEAFF. CDR3 sequence (DNA): TGCGCCAGCAGCTTTTCAGGGAGGTCTATGAACACTGAAGCTTTCTTT.

This clonotype was seen a handful of times. J is TRBJ2-5 and V is TRBV20-1; unclear D gene. This CDR3 contains 12 residues. Germline CDR1 DFQATT, CDR2 SNEGSKA (reference sequence). V gave up 2 bases and J gave up 0 bases, with 4 bases separating them. CDR3 in amino acids: CSARLNQETQYF. CDR3 in DNA: TGCAGTGCTAGACTGAACCAAGAGACCCAGTACTTC.

This clonotype has only a few counts. The chain has TRBV5-5 and TRBJ2-7; 11 bases are a match to TRBD2. CDR3 size: 14 residues. J was trimmed by 4 bases and V by 3 bases; bases with no gene match: 3. The V gene's germline CDR1 is SGHKS and CDR2 YYEKEE (reference sequence). CDR3 sequence (DNA): TGTGCCAGCAGCTACTTAGCGGGAGGGTACGAGCAGTACTTC. This codes for CASSYLAGGYEQYF.

CDR3 region: CASSRDRGWEHEQFF. The CDR3 DNA follows: TGTGCCAGCAGCCGGGACAGGGGCTGGGAGCATGAGCAGTTCTTC. The chain links TRBV11-3 to TRBJ2-1; 10 positions match TRBD1. Germline V gene data show CDR1 as SGHNT and CDR2 as YENEEA. Trimming cost V 5 bases and J 8 bases; bases outside gene matches: 9. This CDR3 comprises 15 residues.

CDR3 sequence: CASSEYGVSYEQYF. As DNA, the CDR3 is TGTGCCAGCAGTGAATATGGAGTCTCCTACGAGCAGTACTTC. The chain is built from TRBV6-1 and TRBJ2-7; D gene unclear. V was clipped by 2 bases and J by 0 bases, with 8 bases between them. Looked up from germline, CDR1 is MNHNS and CDR2 is SASEGT. This CDR3 comprises 14 residues.

The chain is built from TRBV2 and TRBJ2-7, with 8 bases fitting TRBD2. Per the germline V gene, CDR1 is SNHLY and CDR2 is FYNNEI. Trimming at V came to 2 bases and at J to 6 bases, leaving 12 bases not matched to a gene. CDR3 length: 16 amino acids. The CDR3 DNA is TGTGCCAGCAGTGAAACGACGGGGACTAGTAAAACCGAGCAGTACTTC. It encodes CASSETTGTSKTEQYF.

This clonotype has just a few counts. The rearrangement joins TRBV20-1 to TRBJ1-1; D is unclear. The CDR3 length is 14 residues. V was shortened by 0 bases and J by 8 bases, with 16 bases between the two germline ends. The germline gives CDR1 DFQATT, CDR2 SNEGSKA (reference sequence). The DNA of the CDR3 is TGCAGTGCTAGAGAGGAGGGTGCCCATTTGGAAGCTTTCTTT. The encoded protein is CSAREEGAHLEAFF.

This clonotype was seen more than once but under ten times. The genes are TRBV28 and TRBJ2-5; 9 bases line up with TRBD1. Looked up from germline, CDR1 is MDHEN and CDR2 is SYDVKM. V dropped 5 bases and J dropped 1; count of bases not matched to a gene: 5. The CDR3 spans 15 residues. This CDR3 reads CASSEGTGSQETQYF. CDR3 coding DNA: TGTGCCAGCAGTGAAGGGACAGGGTCCCAAGAGACCCAGTACTTC.

The gene calls are TRBV7-9 and TRBJ2-2; D possibly corresponds to TRBD1 (6 bases). The CDR3 sequence is 16 residues long. Trimming cost V 2 bases and J 5 bases, with 15 bases left between them. Germline CDR1 and CDR2: SEHNR and FQNEAQ (reference sequence). The CDR3 DNA follows: TGTGCCAGCAGCTTAAGGTCCGGGACACCGACCGGGGAGCTGTTTTTT. Translating gives CASSLRSGTPTGELFF.

The chain combines TRBV9 with TRBJ2-3; 8 nucleotides match TRBD2. J was trimmed by 4 bases and V by 6 bases; bases with no gene match: 4. This CDR3 spans 13 amino acids. CDR1 is SGDLS, CDR2 YYNGEE, per germline. This CDR3 reads CASKREQSDTQYF. The CDR3 coding sequence is TGTGCCAGCAAGCGGGAGCAATCAGATACGCAGTATTTT.

This sequence joins TRBV7-9 and TRBJ2-1; D uncertain. The CDR3 length is 13 residues. Trimming pared 1 base from V and 8 bases from J, leaving 9 bases between. The germline gives CDR1 SEHNR, CDR2 FQNEAQ (reference sequence). CDR3 loop: CASSLGSPDEQFF. As DNA, the CDR3 is TGTGCCAGCAGCTTAGGATCGCCAGATGAGCAGTTCTTC.

This clonotype showed up many times. V and J are TRBV12-3 or TRBV12-4 and TRBJ2-3, with D hard to call. Between the trimmed V and J ends, which lost 10 bases and 4 bases, there was a span of 9 bases. The CDR3 has 11 residues. The CDR3 loop reads CATIGADTQYF. CDR3 bases: TGTGCCACCATAGGAGCAGATACGCAGTATTTT.

V and J are TRBV5-6 and TRBJ1-1, with 8 bases identical to TRBD1. The length of the CDR3 is 15 residues. The V segment lost 3 bases and the J segment 4 bases; nucleotides outside the gene matches: 8. In germline, CDR1 is SGHDT, CDR2 YYEEEE. The CDR3 loop is CASSSIDRGGTEAFF. CDR3 DNA sequence: TGTGCCAGCAGCTCAATAGACAGGGGTGGCACTGAAGCTTTCTTT.

This clonotype was counted between two and nine times. CDR3 in amino acids: CASSLTQATNEKLFF. Written as DNA, the CDR3 is TGTGCCAGCAGTTTAACACAGGCAACTAATGAAAAACTGTTTTTT. This chain connects TRBV28 to TRBJ1-4; weak D call: TRBD1 (5 bases). Between the trimmed V and J ends, which lost 2 bases and 0 bases, there was a span of 7 bases. Germline values: CDR1 MDHEN, CDR2 SYDVKM. CDR3 size: 15 residues. Using reference TRBV28 and TRBJ1-4 for the parts outside the CDR3, the full variable domain is DVKVTQSSRYLVKRTGEKVFLECVQDMDHENMFWYRQDPGLGLRLIYFSYDVKMKEKGDIPEGYSVSREKKERFSLILESASTNQTSMYLCASSLTQATNEKLFFGSGTQLSVL.

The table lists this clonotype with a few counts. The chain has TRBV20-1 and TRBJ2-7; D is undetermined. The CDR3 contains 11 residues. The V gene lost 7 bases and the J gene lost 3 bases, with 10 bases spanning the gap. CDR1 is DFQATT, CDR2 SNEGSKA, per germline (reference sequence). The CDR3, as DNA: TGCAGTGGAAACAAAGTCTACGAGCAGTACTTC. Encoded protein: CSGNKVYEQYF.

The V call is TRBV27, the J call TRBJ2-5, with D uncertain. CDR3 length equals 14 residues. V lost 3 bases and J lost 5, with 13 bases in between. Germline V CDR1 and CDR2: MNHEY, SMNVEV (reference sequence). The CDR3 spells CASSFKRWGETQYF. CDR3 in DNA: TGTGCCAGCAGTTTCAAGCGCTGGGGTGAGACCCAGTACTTC.

The chain carries TRBV6-1 and TRBJ2-1; the D gene is possibly TRBD2 (6 bases). The V gene lost 3 bases and the J gene lost 7 bases, with 16 bases spanning the gap. The V gene's germline CDR1 is MNHNS and CDR2 SASEGT. CDR3 size: 15 residues. Written as DNA, the CDR3 is TGTGCCAGCAGTGACCGGGGGATAAGCGGGAATGAGCAGTTCTTC. Translating gives CASSDRGISGNEQFF.

This clonotype was observed a few times. The CDR3 DNA reads TGCGCCAGCAGCTTAAGGACAGGGTTGAATTCACCCCTCCACTTT. Its translation is CASSLRTGLNSPLHF. The chain recombines TRBV5-1 with TRBJ1-6, with TRBD1 matching 8 bases. This CDR3 contains 15 residues. Germline V gene sequence: CDR1 SGHRS, CDR2 YFSETQ. Trimming at V came to 2 bases and at J to 7 bases, leaving 5 bases not matched to a gene.

In this sample, this clonotype turned up many times. The chain uses TRBV20-1 and TRBJ2-1; 11 bases align to TRBD1. This CDR3 has 15 residues. Germline values: CDR1 DFQATT, CDR2 SNEGSKA (reference sequence). Losses at the gene ends were 6 bases for V and 7 bases for J; bases not matched to a gene: 11. CDR3 coding DNA: TGCAGTGCAAATCCGGGACAGGGGGACCTGAATGAGCAGTTCTTC. Encoded protein: CSANPGQGDLNEQFF.

This clonotype was picked up many times. The V and J genes are TRBV19 and TRBJ2-2; no clear D. V was clipped by 2 bases and J by 8 bases, with 9 bases between them. This CDR3 has 13 residues. Germline CDR1 reads LNHDA; CDR2 reads SQIVND (reference sequence). The CDR3 nucleotides read TGTGCCAGTAGTATAAAAGCCATAGGGGAGCTGTTTTTT. Protein product: CASSIKAIGELFF.

This clonotype was picked up many times. This chain joins TRBV6-6 and TRBJ2-3, with D maybe TRBD2 (5 bases). This CDR3 region has 12 residues. The germline gives CDR1 MNHNY, CDR2 SVGAGI (reference sequence). The V and J ends lost 2 bases and 11 bases respectively, with 11 bases between them. The CDR3 DNA follows: TGTGCCAGCAGTTACGTCGACTACTTGCAGTATTTT. Encoded protein: CASSYVDYLQYF.

The J gene is TRBJ1-4, the V gene TRBV25-1; D is perhaps TRBD1 (6 bases). V was trimmed by 3 bases and J by 8 bases, leaving 13 bases between them. Looked up from germline, CDR1 is MGHDK and CDR2 is SYGVNS. This CDR3 has 14 residues. The DNA of the CDR3 is TGTGCCAGCAGTGATCCGGGGGCGGAAGAAAAACTGTTTTTT. Protein product: CASSDPGAEEKLFF. The full variable domain, in which reference TRBV25-1 and TRBJ1-4 provide the parts outside the CDR3, is EADIYQTPRYLVIGTGKKITLECSQTMGHDKMYWYQQDPGMELHLIHYSYGVNSTEKGDLSSESTVSRIRTEHFPLTLESARPSHTSQYLCASSDPGAEEKLFFGSGTQLSVL.

This clonotype was seen ten or more times. V is TRBV29-1 and J is TRBJ2-7, with 8 bases that match TRBD2. The CDR3 length is 18 residues. The germline V gene has CDR1 SQVTM and CDR2 ANQGSEA. Trimming at V came to 1 base and at J to 3 bases, leaving 17 bases not matched to a gene. The CDR3: CSVEVEAAGVPVGYEQYF. CDR3 DNA sequence: TGCAGCGTTGAAGTAGAGGCAGCGGGAGTGCCTGTGGGCTACGAGCAGTACTTC.

This clonotype was counted once. The chain combines TRBV7-9 with TRBJ2-1; the D is unclear. Germline loops: CDR1 SEHNR, CDR2 FQNEAQ (reference sequence). V lost 1 base and J lost 10, with 8 bases in between. This CDR3 contains 12 residues. Here the CDR3 DNA reads TGTGCCAGCAGCTTAGACCCCCGGGAGCAGTTCTTC. Translation: CASSLDPREQFF.

This clonotype has more than one count but fewer than ten. The rearrangement joins TRBV20-1 to TRBJ2-7; 9 bases agree with TRBD2. Germline CDR1 reads DFQATT; CDR2 reads SNEGSKA (reference sequence). CDR3 length: 13 amino acids. Germline trimming cut 5 bases from V and 2 bases from J; bases unmatched to any gene: 4. As DNA, the CDR3 is TGCAGTGCTGGACTAGCGAGAGCCTACGAGCAGTACTTC. This codes for CSAGLARAYEQYF.

Worth noting for this clonotype: The final CDR3 position lacks the conserved phenylalanine or tryptophan, pointing to a likely read error. The V gene is TRBV4-3, the J gene TRBJ1-4, with TRBD1 as a possible D gene (5 bases). The length of the CDR3 is 15 residues. Germline values: CDR1 LGHNA, CDR2 YSLEER. V lost 0 bases and J lost 3, with 8 bases in between. This CDR3 is CASSQDGGANEKLFS. CDR3 in DNA: TGCGCCAGCAGCCAAGATGGGGGAGCTAATGAAAAACTGTTTTCT.